This record looks at one T cell receptor (beta chain) sequence and its context. The data were taken from a study of control samples from healthy donors and cancer patients. This CDR3 is built from 15 residues. Trimming removed 5 bases from V and 3 bases from J, with 14 bases in between. The V gene's germline CDR1 is SGHTA and CDR2 FQGTGA. The method was immunoSEQ multiplex PCR; TCRdb's version includes in-frame clones alone and lacks a portion of them. The table records 25,000 or so clones, roughly 85% of them present only once. Sequenced material: PBMCs. This clonotype originated in an older woman with head and neck cancer. The V call is TRBV7-3, the J call TRBJ2-1; D possibly corresponds to TRBD1 (6 bases). The CDR3 region is CASSQGLGDYNEQFF. CDR3 bases: TGTGCCAGCAGCCAGGGGTTGGGAGACTACAATGAGCAGTTCTTC.